This T cell receptor (beta chain) was documented in a study of PD-1 blockade in classical Hodgkin lymphoma. Every single patient, without exception, relapsed after autologous stem cell transplantation, and brentuximab vedotin exposure varied. PBMCs were thawed, and CD8+ T cells were then isolated from them by magnetic negative selection. This CDR3 is 15 amino acids long. CDR1 MDHEN and CDR2 SYDVKM come from the germline V gene. Trimming left V 2 bases short and J 5 bases short, with 13 bases between. TCRdb keeps only in-frame clones here, not all; method: immunoSEQ multiplex PCR. The sample consists of roughly 28,000 clones, 70% to 90% of them appearing once.

V gene TRBV28 combines with J gene TRBJ2-1; D not resolved. This TCR was recovered from a human donor with classical Hodgkin lymphoma. Sample: CD8+ T cells from blood, taken at baseline. In nucleotides, the CDR3 is TGTGCCAGCAGTTTAGTTGTGGGTAGGAACAATGAGCAGTTCTTC. It codes for CASSLVVGRNNEQFF.